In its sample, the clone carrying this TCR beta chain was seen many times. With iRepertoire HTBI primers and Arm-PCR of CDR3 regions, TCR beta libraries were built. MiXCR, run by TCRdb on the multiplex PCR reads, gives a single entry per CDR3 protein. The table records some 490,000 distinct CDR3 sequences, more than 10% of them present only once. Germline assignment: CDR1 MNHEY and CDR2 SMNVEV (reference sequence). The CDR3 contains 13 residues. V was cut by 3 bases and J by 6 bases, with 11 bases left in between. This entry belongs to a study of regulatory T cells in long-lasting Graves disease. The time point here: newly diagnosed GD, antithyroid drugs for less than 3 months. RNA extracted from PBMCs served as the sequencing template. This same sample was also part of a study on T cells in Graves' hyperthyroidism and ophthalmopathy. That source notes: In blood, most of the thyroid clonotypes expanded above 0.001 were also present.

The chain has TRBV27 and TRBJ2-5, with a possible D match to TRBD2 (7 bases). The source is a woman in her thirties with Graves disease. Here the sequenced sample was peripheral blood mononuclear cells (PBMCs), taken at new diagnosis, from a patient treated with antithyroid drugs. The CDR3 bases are TGTGCCAGCAGTTTCGGGGGGCGGAAGACCCAGTACTTC. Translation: CASSFGGRKTQYF.